This TCR beta chain derives from a study of shared clonotypes between healthy human individuals. The wider study: Per donor, three plates held CD4 naive cells, three held CD4 memory, two held CD8 naive and one held CD8 memory. General study findings and limits: Across a handful of donors, naive CD4 shared around 5.3%, naive CD8 3% to 3.5%, memory CD4 more than 2%, memory CD8 0.35% to 0.5%.

Turning to this clone: Its specificity is not known.

The genomic DNA of each subset was split evenly across several immunoSEQ plates. Measured with immunoSEQ multiplex PCR; TCRdb has only the in-frame clones, and not every one. The table has about 1.4 million clones, more than 95% seen once. This CDR3 contains 14 residues. With V trimmed by 6 bases and J by 5 bases, 6 bases remained unmatched. Germline CDR1 reads MNHEY; CDR2 reads SVGAGI. The rearrangement joins TRBV6-5 to TRBJ1-1; 10 positions agree with TRBD1. The origin of this receptor is a man aged 30-40 years in good health. The sample comprised naive CD4+ T cells sorted from blood. Subset noted: CD45RA+ positively selected. CDR3 DNA: TGTGCCAGCAGACCTCCGGGACAGGGGACTGAAGCTTTCTTT. Translated: CASRPPGQGTEAFF.